Presented here are 18 T cell receptor beta chains from one specimen sequenced in a study of blood T cell repertoires in COVID-19. The data were produced by immunoSEQ multiplex PCR, yet TCRdb's version contains in-frame clones alone and is incomplete. The repertoire holds 25,000 to 35,000 clones, with 90% to 95% as singletons. Sequenced input: peripheral blood. All receptors come from a human donor with active COVID-19. The donor label of this sample is uncertain.

This chain uses TRBV11-1 with TRBJ2-5, with TRBD2 identical over 9 bases. The CDR3 runs 16 residues. Germline V CDR1 and CDR2: SGHAT, FQDESV (reference sequence). With V trimmed by 1 base and J by 3 bases, 6 bases remained unmatched. Here the CDR3 DNA reads TGTGCCAGCAGCTTAGGTTCGGCGGGGGGGGAAGAGACCCAGTACTTC. Translating gives CASSLGSAGGEETQYF.

J is TRBJ2-5 and V is TRBV18; D gene uncertain. From germline, CDR1 is KGHSH and CDR2 LQKENI. The CDR3 consists of 14 residues. V shed 1 base and J shed 2 bases, with 8 bases lying between them. The chain's CDR3 is CASSPLSQQETQYF. DNA of the CDR3: TGTGCCAGCTCACCACTTTCCCAGCAAGAGACCCAGTACTTC.

This chain uses TRBV5-5 with TRBJ1-5; D unclear. V was cut by 2 bases and J by 1 base, with 7 bases left in between. Germline assignment: CDR1 SGHKS and CDR2 YYEKEE (reference sequence). The CDR3 contains 14 residues. The CDR3 spells CASSFEGSNQPQHF. CDR3 nucleotide sequence: TGTGCCAGCAGCTTTGAGGGAAGCAATCAGCCCCAGCATTTT.

V usage is TRBV27 and J usage is TRBJ1-4, with 10 bases aligning to TRBD1. The V and J ends lost 6 bases and 3 bases, in that order; junction bases with no gene match: 10. This CDR3 spans 17 amino acids. The germline V gene has CDR1 MNHEY and CDR2 SMNVEV (reference sequence). The CDR3 coding sequence is TGTGCCAGCAGAAGCCGGGACAGGGGTGTAGCTAATGAAAAACTGTTTTTT. Translating gives CASRSRDRGVANEKLFF.

V gene TRBV6-6 combines with J gene TRBJ1-6; 8 bases fit TRBD1. CDR1 MNHNY and CDR2 SVGAGI come from the germline V gene (reference sequence). CDR3 size: 15 residues. Germline trimming cut 0 bases from V and 7 bases from J; bases unmatched to any gene: 2. CDR3 in amino acids: CASSYSGQDNSPLHF. CDR3 bases: TGTGCCAGCAGTTACTCGGGACAGGACAATTCACCCCTCCACTTT.

The chain links TRBV30 to TRBJ1-2; D is unclear. The CDR3 runs 12 residues. V was trimmed by 3 bases and J by 4 bases, leaving 9 bases between them. The germline V gene encodes CDR1 GTSNPN and CDR2 SVGIG (reference sequence). The CDR3 sequence: CAWSQNSYGYTF. CDR3 DNA sequence: TGTGCCTGGAGCCAGAACAGCTATGGCTACACCTTC.

The table lists this clone with a count of one. The rearrangement joins TRBV5-6 to TRBJ1-2, with a tentative D call TRBD1 (5 bases). The germline V gene encodes CDR1 SGHDT and CDR2 YYEEEE. This CDR3 contains 15 residues. Trimming pared 7 bases from V and 5 bases from J, leaving 21 bases between. The CDR3 DNA sequence: TGTGCCAGCGAAGCTTGGGGAGGGGCAGAGTATGGCTACACCTTC. Amino acids: CASEAWGGAEYGYTF.

V usage is TRBV19 and J usage is TRBJ2-7; D not resolved. V was clipped by 5 bases and J by 0 bases, with 8 bases between them. The CDR3 has 13 residues. CDR1 is LNHDA and CDR2 is SQIVND in the germline V gene (reference sequence). In nucleotides, the CDR3 is TGTGCCAGTAGTTCCTCCCTCTCCTACGAGCAGTACTTC. Translated: CASSSSLSYEQYF.

The V and J genes are TRBV4-3 and TRBJ1-6, with D possibly matching TRBD1 (5 bases). This CDR3 spans 14 amino acids. From germline, CDR1 is LGHNA and CDR2 YSLEER. Trimming pared 1 base from V and 6 bases from J, leaving 7 bases between. This chain's CDR3 is CASSQARANSPLHF. As DNA, the CDR3 is TGCGCCAGCAGCCAAGCCAGGGCTAATTCACCCCTCCACTTT.

The genes are TRBV7-9 and TRBJ1-2; D unclear. Trimming took off 3 bases at V and 6 bases at J, with 11 bases between the two ends. This CDR3 contains 13 residues. Germline CDR1 is SEHNR and CDR2 is FQNEAQ (reference sequence). In DNA form, the CDR3 reads TGTGCCAGCAGCTTGGAACGGAGGAATGGCTACACCTTC. Encoded protein: CASSLERRNGYTF. Full variable domain (remainder filled in from reference TRBV7-9 and TRBJ1-2): DTGVSQNPRHKITKRGQNVTFRCDPISEHNRLYWYRQTLGQGPEFLTYFQNEAQLEKSRLLSDRFSAERPKGSFSTLEIQRTEQGDSAMYLCASSLERRNGYTFGSGTRLTVV.

The chain combines TRBV7-2 with TRBJ2-2; 7 nucleotides line up with TRBD1. The CDR3 length is 14 residues. V lost 2 bases to trimming and J lost 5 bases; unmatched junction nucleotides: 2. Germline V gene data show CDR1 as SGHTA and CDR2 as FQGNSA. CDR3 loop: CASSLSRGTGELFF. Here the CDR3 DNA reads TGTGCCAGCAGCTTAAGCAGGGGGACCGGGGAGCTGTTTTTT.

The chain joins TRBV9 to TRBJ2-3, with D possibly being TRBD2 (6 bases). CDR1 is SGDLS and CDR2 is YYNGEE in the germline V gene. V lost 4 bases, J lost 1 base, and 16 bases lay in between. The CDR3 is 16 amino acids. The CDR3 DNA is TGTGCCAGCAGCTCTTCCGCGACTAGAGGCACAGATACGCAGTATTTT. It yields the protein CASSSSATRGTDTQYF.

This sequence joins TRBV7-9 and TRBJ2-7; 8 positions match TRBD1. Germline V gene data show CDR1 as SEHNR and CDR2 as FQNEAQ (reference sequence). V lost 5 bases, J lost 2 bases, and 8 bases stayed unmatched. This CDR3 spans 15 amino acids. The CDR3 spells CASSPPTGVPYEQYF. The CDR3 nucleotides read TGTGCCAGCAGCCCACCGACAGGGGTCCCCTACGAGCAGTACTTC.

The rearrangement links TRBV9 to TRBJ1-6, with D tentatively TRBD1 (6 bases). V lost 4 bases to trimming and J lost 8 bases, with 13 bases between them. The CDR3 extends over 14 amino acids. Germline V CDR1 and CDR2: SGDLS, YYNGEE. The CDR3: CASSTDSQDSPLHF. In nucleotides, the CDR3 is TGTGCCAGCAGCACGGACAGCCAAGATTCACCCCTCCACTTT.

V is TRBV30 and J is TRBJ1-3; no firm D call. Looked up from germline, CDR1 is GTSNPN and CDR2 is SVGIG (reference sequence). V gave up 1 base and J gave up 0 bases, with 4 bases separating them. The CDR3 contains 13 residues. CDR3 loop: CAWSAGSGNTIYF. CDR3 bases: TGTGCCTGGAGTGCGGGCTCTGGAAACACCATATATTTT.

The chain carries TRBV9 and TRBJ2-5; 9 bases agree with TRBD2. The CDR3 sequence is 15 residues long. V gave up 4 bases and J gave up 5 bases; unmatched junction bases: 9. Germline V gene lookup returns CDR1 SGDLS and CDR2 YYNGEE. This CDR3 is CASSLGGREGETQYF. For the CDR3, the DNA is TGTGCCAGCAGCCTCGGTGGGCGGGAGGGGGAGACCCAGTACTTC.

The chain couples TRBV7-2 to TRBJ2-5, with 7 positions matching TRBD2. From germline, CDR1 is SGHTA and CDR2 FQGNSA. This CDR3 has 14 amino acids. V trimming: 3 bases; J trimming: 4 bases; junction bases outside the gene matches: 5. In DNA, the CDR3 is TGTGCCAGCAGCTTTCGAGGGAGGGGAGAGACCCAGTACTTC. It codes for CASSFRGRGETQYF.

The chain joins TRBV30 to TRBJ2-7; a possible D gene is TRBD1 (6 bases). The CDR3 is 14 amino acids. Germline CDR1 is GTSNPN and CDR2 is SVGIG (reference sequence). Trimming shortened V by 0 bases and J by 5 bases, and 14 bases separated the two germline ends. The CDR3 nucleotides read TGTGCCTGGAGTGTATTACAGGGTGTCCACGAGCAGTACTTC. This sequence encodes CAWSVLQGVHEQYF.